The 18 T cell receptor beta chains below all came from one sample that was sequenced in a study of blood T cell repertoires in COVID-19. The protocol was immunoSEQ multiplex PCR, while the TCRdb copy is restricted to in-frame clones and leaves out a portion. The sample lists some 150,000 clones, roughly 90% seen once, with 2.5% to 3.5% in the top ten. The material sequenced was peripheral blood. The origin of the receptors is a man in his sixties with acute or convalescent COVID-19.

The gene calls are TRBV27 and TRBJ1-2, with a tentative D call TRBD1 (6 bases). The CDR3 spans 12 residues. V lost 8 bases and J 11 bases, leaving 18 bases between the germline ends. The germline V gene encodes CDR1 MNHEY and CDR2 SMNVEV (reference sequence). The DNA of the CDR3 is TGTGCCAGCTCCGGAGGGGGGGGGTATTACACCTTC. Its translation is CASSGGGGYYTF.

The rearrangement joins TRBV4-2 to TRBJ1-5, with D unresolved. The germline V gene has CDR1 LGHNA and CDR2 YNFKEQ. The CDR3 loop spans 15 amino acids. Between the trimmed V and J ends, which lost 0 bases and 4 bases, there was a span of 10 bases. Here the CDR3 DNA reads TGTGCCAGCAGCCAAGAGGGAGGATTAAATCAGCCCCAGCATTTT. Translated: CASSQEGGLNQPQHF.

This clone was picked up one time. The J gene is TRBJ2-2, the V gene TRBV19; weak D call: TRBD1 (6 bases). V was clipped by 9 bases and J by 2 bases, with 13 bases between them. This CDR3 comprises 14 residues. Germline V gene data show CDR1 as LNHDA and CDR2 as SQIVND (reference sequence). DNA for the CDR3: TGTGCCAGCCGGCACAGGGCCAACACCGGGGAGCTGTTTTTT. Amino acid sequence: CASRHRANTGELFF.

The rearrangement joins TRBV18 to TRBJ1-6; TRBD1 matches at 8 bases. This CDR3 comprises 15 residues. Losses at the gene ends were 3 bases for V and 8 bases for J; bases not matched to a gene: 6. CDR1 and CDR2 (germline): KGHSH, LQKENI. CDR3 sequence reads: CASSPDRVMYSPLHF. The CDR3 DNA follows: TGTGCCAGCTCACCGGACAGGGTTATGTATTCACCCCTCCACTTT.

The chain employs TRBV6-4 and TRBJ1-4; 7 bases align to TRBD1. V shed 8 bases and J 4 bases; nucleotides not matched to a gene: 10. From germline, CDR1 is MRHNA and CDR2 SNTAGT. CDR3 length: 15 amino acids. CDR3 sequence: CASPSGDRVNEKLFF. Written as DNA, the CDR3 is TGTGCCAGCCCCTCAGGAGACAGGGTTAATGAAAAACTGTTTTTT.

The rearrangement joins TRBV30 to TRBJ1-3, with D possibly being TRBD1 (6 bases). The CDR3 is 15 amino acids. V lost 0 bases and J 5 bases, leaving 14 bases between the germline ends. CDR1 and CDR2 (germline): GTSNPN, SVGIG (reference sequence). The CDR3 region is CAWSVSTGLRNTIYF. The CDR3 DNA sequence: TGTGCCTGGAGTGTCTCCACAGGGCTGCGAAACACCATATATTTT.

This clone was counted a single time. This CDR3 reads CASSRGAYEQYF. The DNA for the CDR3 is TGTGCCAGCAGCCGGGGGGCTTACGAGCAGTACTTC. The chain combines TRBV2 with TRBJ2-7; D is perhaps TRBD2 (7 bases). The V end lost 6 bases, the J end lost 4 bases, and 10 bases lay between the germline ends. Germline values: CDR1 SNHLY, CDR2 FYNNEI. There are 12 residues in the CDR3.

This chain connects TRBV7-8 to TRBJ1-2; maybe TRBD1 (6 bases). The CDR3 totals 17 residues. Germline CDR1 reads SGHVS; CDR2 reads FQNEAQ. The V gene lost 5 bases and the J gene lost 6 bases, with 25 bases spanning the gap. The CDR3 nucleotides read TGTGCCAGCAGCCTTAGCCCCTACAGGGACCTTGAGGATGGCTACACCTTC. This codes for CASSLSPYRDLEDGYTF.

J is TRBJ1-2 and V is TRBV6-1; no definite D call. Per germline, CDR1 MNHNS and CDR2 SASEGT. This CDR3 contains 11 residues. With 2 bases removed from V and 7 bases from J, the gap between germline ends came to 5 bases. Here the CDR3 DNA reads TGTGCCAGCAGTGAATGGAGTGGCTACACCTTC. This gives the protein CASSEWSGYTF.

This CDR3 reads CASSKYSGSIYEQYF. The CDR3 DNA sequence: TGTGCCAGCAGCAAGTACTCCGGTAGTATCTACGAGCAGTACTTC. This chain joins TRBV6-5 and TRBJ2-7; D unresolved. Germline V gene lookup returns CDR1 MNHEY and CDR2 SVGAGI. V lost 6 bases, J lost 3 bases, and 18 bases lay in between. This CDR3 spans 15 amino acids.

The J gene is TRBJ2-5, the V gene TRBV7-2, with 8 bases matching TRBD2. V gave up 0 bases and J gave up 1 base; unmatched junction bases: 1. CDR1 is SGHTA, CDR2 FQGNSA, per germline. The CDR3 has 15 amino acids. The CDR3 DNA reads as TGTGCCAGCAGCTTAGCCCGGGGGGGCCAAGAGACCCAGTACTTC. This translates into CASSLARGGQETQYF.

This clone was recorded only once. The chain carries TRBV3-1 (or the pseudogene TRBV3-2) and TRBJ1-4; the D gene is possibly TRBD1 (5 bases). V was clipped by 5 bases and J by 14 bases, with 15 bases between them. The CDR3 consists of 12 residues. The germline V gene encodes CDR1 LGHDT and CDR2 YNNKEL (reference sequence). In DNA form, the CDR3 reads TGTGCCAGCAGCTACGGGCCCGGGGGGCTGTTTTTT. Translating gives CASSYGPGGLFF.

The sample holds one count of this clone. The CDR3 nucleotides are TGTGCCAGCAGCGGCTCCGCGGGGGCCAATGAGCAGTTCTTC. Translating it yields CASSGSAGANEQFF. V is TRBV7-3 and J is TRBJ2-1; a weak D match, TRBD2 (7 bases). From germline, CDR1 is SGHTA and CDR2 FQGTGA. The CDR3 is 14 amino acids. Trimming stripped 5 bases from V and 6 bases from J, with 14 bases between.

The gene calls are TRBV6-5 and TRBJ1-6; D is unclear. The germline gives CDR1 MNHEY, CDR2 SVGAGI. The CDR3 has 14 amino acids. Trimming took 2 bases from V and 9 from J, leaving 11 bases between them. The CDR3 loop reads CASSYVGRSSPLHF. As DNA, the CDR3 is TGTGCCAGCAGTTACGTGGGGAGGAGTTCACCCCTCCACTTT.

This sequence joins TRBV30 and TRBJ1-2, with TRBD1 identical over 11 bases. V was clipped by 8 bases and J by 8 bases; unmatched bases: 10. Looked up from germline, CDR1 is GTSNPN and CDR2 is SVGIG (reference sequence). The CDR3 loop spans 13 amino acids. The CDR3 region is CARRTGGANGYTF. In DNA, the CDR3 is TGTGCCCGAAGGACAGGGGGCGCGAACGGCTACACCTTC.

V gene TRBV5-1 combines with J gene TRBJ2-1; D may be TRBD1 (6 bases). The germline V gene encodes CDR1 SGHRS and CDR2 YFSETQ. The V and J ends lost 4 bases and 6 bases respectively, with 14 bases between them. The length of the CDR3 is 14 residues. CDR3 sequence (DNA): TGCGCCAGCAGCCATACCACAGGGAGCAATGAGCAGTTCTTC. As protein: CASSHTTGSNEQFF.

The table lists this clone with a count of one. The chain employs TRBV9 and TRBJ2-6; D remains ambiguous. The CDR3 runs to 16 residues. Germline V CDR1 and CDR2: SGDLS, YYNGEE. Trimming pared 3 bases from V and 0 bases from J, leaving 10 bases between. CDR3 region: CASSAHRVSGANVLTF. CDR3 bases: TGTGCCAGCAGCGCCCATCGGGTCTCTGGGGCCAACGTCCTGACTTTC. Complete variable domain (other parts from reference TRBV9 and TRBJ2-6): DSGVTQTPKHLITATGQRVTLRCSPRSGDLSVYWYQQSLDQGLQFLIQYYNGEERAKGNILERFSAQQFPDLHSELNLSSLELGDSALYFCASSAHRVSGANVLTFGAGSRLTVL.

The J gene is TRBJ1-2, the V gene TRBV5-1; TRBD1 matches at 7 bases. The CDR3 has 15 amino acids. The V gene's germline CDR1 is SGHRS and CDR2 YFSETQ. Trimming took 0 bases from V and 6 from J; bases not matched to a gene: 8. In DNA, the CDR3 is TGCGCCAGCAGCTTGGGCCGACAGGGAGTGAATGGCTACACCTTC. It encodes CASSLGRQGVNGYTF.